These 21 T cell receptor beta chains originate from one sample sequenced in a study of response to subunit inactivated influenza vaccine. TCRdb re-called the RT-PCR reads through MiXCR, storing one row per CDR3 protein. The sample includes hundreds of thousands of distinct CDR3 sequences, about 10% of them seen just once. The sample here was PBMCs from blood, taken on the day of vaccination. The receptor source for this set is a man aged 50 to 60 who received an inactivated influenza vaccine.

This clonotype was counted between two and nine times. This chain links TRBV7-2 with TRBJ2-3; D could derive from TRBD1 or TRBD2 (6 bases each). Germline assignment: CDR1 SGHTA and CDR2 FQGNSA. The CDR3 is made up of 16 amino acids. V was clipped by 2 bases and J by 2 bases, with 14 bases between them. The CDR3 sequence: CASSLIARGDTDTQYF. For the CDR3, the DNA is TGTGCCAGCAGCTTAATAGCTAGGGGGGACACAGATACGCAGTATTTT.

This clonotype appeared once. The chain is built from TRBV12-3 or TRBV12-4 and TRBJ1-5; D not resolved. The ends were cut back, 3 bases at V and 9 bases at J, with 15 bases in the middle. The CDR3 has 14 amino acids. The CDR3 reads CASSFDSPKGPQHF. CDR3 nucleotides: TGTGCCAGCAGTTTTGACTCCCCCAAGGGGCCCCAGCATTTT.

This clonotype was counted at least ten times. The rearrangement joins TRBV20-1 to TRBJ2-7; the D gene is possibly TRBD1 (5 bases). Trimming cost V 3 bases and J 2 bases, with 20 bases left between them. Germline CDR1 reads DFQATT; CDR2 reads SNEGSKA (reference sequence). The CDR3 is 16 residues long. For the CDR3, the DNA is TGCAGTGCTAGTCAGGAATTCAAGACAGCACCCTACGAGCAGTACTTC. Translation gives CSASQEFKTAPYEQYF.

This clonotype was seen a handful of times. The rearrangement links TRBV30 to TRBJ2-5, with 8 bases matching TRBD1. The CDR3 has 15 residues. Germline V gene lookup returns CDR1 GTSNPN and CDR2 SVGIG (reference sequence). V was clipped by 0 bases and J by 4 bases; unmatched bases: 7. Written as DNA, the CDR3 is TGTGCCTGGAGTGTAAAAGCAGGGGGCACAGAGACCCAGTACTTC. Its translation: CAWSVKAGGTETQYF.

For the CDR3, the DNA is TGTGCCAGCAGTTACTCGGGGACAGGAGCCAATTCACCCCTCCACTTT. Its protein is CASSYSGTGANSPLHF. The rearrangement uses TRBV6-5 and TRBJ1-6; 8 nucleotides line up with TRBD1. The germline CDR1 and CDR2 sequences are MNHEY and SVGAGI. The CDR3 runs 16 residues. Losses at the gene ends were 0 bases for V and 7 bases for J; bases not matched to a gene: 5.

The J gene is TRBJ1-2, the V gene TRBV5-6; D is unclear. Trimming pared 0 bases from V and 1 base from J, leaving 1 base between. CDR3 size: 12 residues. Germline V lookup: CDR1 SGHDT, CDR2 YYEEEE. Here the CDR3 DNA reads TGTGCCAGCAGCTTGGTTAACTATGGCTACACCTTC. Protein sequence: CASSLVNYGYTF.

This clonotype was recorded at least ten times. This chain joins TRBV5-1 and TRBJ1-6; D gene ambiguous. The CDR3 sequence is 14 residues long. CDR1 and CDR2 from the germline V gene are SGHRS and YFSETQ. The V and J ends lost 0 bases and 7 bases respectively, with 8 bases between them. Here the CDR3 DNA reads TGCGCCAGCAGCTTGGACGGCAGAAATTCACCCCTCCACTTT. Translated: CASSLDGRNSPLHF. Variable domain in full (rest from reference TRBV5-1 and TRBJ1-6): KAGVTQTPRYLIKTRGQQVTLSCSPISGHRSVSWYQQTPGQGLQFLFEYFSETQRNKGNFPGRFSGRQFSNSRSEMNVSTLELGDSALYLCASSLDGRNSPLHFGNGTRLTVT.

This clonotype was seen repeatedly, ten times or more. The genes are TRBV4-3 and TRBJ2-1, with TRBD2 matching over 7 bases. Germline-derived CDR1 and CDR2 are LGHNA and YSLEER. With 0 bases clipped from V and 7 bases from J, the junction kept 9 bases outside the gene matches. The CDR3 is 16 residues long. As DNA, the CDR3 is TGCGCCAGCAGCCAAGATTCGGGCGGGAGAACGAATGAGCAGTTCTTC. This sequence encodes CASSQDSGGRTNEQFF.

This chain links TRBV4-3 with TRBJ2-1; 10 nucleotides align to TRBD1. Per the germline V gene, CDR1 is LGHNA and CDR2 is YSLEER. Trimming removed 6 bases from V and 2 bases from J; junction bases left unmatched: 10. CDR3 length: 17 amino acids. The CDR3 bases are TGCGCCAGCAGAACAAGGGGAGGACAGGGGGCCTACAATGAGCAGTTCTTC. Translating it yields CASRTRGGQGAYNEQFF.

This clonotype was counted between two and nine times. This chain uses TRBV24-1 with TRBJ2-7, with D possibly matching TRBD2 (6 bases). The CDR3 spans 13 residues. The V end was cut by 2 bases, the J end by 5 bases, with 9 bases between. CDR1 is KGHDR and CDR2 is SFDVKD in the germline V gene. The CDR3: CATSDWGGHEQYF. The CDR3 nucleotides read TGTGCCACCAGTGATTGGGGAGGCCACGAGCAGTACTTC.

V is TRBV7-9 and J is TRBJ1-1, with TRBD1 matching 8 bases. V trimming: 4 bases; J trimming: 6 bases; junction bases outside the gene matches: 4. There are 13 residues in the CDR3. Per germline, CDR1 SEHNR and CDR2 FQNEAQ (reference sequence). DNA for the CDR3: TGTGCCAGCAGCTACGGACAGGGACCTGAAGCTTTCTTT. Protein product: CASSYGQGPEAFF.

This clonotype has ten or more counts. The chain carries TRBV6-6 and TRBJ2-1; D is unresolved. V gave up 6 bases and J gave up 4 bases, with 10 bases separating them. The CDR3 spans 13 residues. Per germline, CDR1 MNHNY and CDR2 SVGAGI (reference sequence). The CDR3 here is CASSSSGYNEQFF. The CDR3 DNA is TGTGCCAGCAGCTCGTCTGGTTACAATGAGCAGTTCTTC.

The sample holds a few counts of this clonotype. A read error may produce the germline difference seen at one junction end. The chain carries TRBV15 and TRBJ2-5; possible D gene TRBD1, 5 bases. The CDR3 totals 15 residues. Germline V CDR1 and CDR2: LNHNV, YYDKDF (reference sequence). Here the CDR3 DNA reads TGTGCCACCAGCAGAGATTCGGACATTCAAGGGACCCAGTACTTC. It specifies CATSRDSDIQGTQYF.

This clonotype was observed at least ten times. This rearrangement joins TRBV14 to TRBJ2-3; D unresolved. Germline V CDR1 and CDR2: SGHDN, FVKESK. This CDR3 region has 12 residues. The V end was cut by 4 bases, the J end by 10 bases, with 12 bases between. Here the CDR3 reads CASSLPYMAQYF. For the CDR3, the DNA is TGTGCCAGCAGCCTACCGTACATGGCGCAGTATTTT.

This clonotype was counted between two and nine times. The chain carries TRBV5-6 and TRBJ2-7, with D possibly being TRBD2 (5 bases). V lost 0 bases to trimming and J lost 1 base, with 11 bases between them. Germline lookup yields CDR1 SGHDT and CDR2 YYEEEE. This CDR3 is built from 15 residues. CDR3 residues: CASSLGLGSSYEQYF. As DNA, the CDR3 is TGTGCCAGCAGCTTGGGGCTTGGGAGTTCCTACGAGCAGTACTTC.

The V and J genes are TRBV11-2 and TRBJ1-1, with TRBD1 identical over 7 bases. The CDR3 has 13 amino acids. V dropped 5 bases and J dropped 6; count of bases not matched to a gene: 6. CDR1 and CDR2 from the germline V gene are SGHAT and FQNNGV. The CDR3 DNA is TGTGCCAGCAGCATAGGGGGCAGGGCTGAAGCTTTCTTT. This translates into CASSIGGRAEAFF.

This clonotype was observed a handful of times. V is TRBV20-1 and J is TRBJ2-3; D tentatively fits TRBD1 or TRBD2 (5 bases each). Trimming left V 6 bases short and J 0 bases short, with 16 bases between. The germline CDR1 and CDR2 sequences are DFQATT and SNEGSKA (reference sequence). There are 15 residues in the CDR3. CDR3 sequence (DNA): TGCAGTGCCAAAAATCCCCGGGACAGCACAGATACGCAGTATTTT. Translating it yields CSAKNPRDSTDTQYF.

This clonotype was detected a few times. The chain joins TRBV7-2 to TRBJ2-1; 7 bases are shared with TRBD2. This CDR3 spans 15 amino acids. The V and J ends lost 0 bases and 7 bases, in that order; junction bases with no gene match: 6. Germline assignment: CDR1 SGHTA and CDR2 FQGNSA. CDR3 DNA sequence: TGTGCCAGCAGCTTAGCCGGGGGGAGGAGTAATGAGCAGTTCTTC. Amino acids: CASSLAGGRSNEQFF.

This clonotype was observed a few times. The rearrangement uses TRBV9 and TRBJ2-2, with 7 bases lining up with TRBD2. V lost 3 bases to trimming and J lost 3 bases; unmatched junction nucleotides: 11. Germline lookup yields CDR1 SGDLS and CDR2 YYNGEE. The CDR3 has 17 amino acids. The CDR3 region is CASSGPAGQTYTGELFF. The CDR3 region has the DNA TGTGCCAGCAGCGGACCAGCGGGGCAAACCTACACCGGGGAGCTGTTTTTT. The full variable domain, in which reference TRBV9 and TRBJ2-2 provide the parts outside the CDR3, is DSGVTQTPKHLITATGQRVTLRCSPRSGDLSVYWYQQSLDQGLQFLIQYYNGEERAKGNILERFSAQQFPDLHSELNLSSLELGDSALYFCASSGPAGQTYTGELFFGEGSRLTVL.

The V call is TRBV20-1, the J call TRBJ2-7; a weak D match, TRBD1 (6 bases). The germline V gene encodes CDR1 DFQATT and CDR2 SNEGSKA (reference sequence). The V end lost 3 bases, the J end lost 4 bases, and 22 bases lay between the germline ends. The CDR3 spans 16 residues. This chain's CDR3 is CSASPSPGHQVYEQYF. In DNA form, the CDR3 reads TGCAGTGCTAGCCCCTCCCCGGGACACCAGGTATACGAGCAGTACTTC.

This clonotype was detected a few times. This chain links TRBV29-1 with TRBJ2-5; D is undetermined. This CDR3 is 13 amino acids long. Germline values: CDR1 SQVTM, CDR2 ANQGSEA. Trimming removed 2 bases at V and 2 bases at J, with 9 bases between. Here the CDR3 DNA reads TGCAGCGTTGAAAGGAATCGACAAGAGACCCAGTACTTC. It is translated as CSVERNRQETQYF.